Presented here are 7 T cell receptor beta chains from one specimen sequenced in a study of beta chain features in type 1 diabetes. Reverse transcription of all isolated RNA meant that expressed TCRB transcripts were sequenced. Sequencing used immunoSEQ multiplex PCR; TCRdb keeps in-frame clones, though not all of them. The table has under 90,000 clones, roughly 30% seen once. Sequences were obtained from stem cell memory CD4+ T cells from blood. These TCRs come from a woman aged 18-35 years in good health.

The CDR3 DNA is TGTGCCAGTGCCTCCGGACAGGAGACCTACGAGCAGTACTTC. This gives the protein CASASGQETYEQYF. The chain links TRBV2 to TRBJ2-7; 7 nucleotides line up with TRBD1. J lost 2 bases, V lost 9 bases, and 10 bases had no gene match. CDR3 size: 14 residues. CDR1 is SNHLY, CDR2 FYNNEI, per germline.

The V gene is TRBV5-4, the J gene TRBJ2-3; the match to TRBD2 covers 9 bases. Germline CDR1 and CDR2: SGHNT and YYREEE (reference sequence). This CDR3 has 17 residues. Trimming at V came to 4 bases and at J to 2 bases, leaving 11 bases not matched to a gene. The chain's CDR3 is CASSRPPSGGFTDTQYF. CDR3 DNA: TGTGCCAGCAGCCGCCCCCCCAGCGGGGGGTTCACAGATACGCAGTATTTT.

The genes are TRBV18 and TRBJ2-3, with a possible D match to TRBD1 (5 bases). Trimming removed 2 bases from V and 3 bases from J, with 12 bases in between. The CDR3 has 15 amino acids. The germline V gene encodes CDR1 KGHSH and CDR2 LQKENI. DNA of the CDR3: TGTGCCAGCTCACCAAGCAGGGTCGAGACAGATACGCAGTATTTT. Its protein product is CASSPSRVETDTQYF.

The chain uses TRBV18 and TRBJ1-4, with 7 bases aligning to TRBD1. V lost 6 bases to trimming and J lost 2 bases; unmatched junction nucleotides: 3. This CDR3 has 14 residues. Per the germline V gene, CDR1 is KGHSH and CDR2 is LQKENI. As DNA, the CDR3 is TGTGCCAGCTCTCCGGGACAGACTAATGAAAAACTGTTTTTT. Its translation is CASSPGQTNEKLFF.

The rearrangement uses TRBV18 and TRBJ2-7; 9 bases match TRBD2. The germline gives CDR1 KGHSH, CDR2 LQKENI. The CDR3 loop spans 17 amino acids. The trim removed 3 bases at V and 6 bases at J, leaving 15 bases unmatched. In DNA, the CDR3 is TGTGCCAGCTCACCGTCCGGGGTTGCGGGGGGGCCAGGCGAGCAGTACTTC. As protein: CASSPSGVAGGPGEQYF.

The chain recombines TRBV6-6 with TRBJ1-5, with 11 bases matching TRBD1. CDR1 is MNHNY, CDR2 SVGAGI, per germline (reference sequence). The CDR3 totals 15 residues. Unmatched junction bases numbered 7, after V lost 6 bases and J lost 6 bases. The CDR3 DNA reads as TGTGCCAGCAGGAGTGGGACAGGGGGGGGTCAGCCCCAGCATTTT. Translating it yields CASRSGTGGGQPQHF.

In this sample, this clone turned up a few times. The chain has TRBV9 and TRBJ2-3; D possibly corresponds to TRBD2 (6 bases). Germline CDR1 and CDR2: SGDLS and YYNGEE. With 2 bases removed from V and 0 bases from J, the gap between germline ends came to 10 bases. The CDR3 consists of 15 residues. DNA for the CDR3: TGTGCCAGCAGCGTCGGGCGGGATAGCACAGATACGCAGTATTTT. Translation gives CASSVGRDSTDTQYF.